This T cell receptor beta chain was profiled in a study of beta chain features in type 1 diabetes. Points from the study as a whole: TCRB CDR3s from Type 1 diabetes patients were moderately but significantly shorter in all four CD4+ subsets.

The study reverse transcribed the entire isolated RNA, so it sequenced expressed TCRB transcripts. Data came from immunoSEQ multiplex PCR; TCRdb stores just in-frame clones and leaves some out. The sample shows approximately 57,000 clones, roughly 50% of them seen only once. Germline V gene sequence: CDR1 SGHNT, CDR2 YENEEA. The CDR3 totals 13 residues. V was clipped by 1 base and J by 9 bases, with 10 bases between them. Comment on this clone: Its antigen is unknown.

This chain connects TRBV11-3 to TRBJ2-4; the D gene is possibly TRBD1 (6 bases). This TCR derives from a woman in her thirties or forties with type 1 diabetes. Sequenced input: Tregs from blood. The CDR3 sequence: CASSLGEGGIQYF. The CDR3 DNA reads TGTGCCAGCAGCTTAGGCGAAGGGGGCATTCAGTACTTC.